A single sample gave rise to the 13 T cell receptor beta chains below, sequenced in a study of blood T cell repertoires in COVID-19. Clones were sequenced by immunoSEQ multiplex PCR, and TCRdb holds only the in-frame ones, with some missing. The table lists fewer than 200,000 clones, approximately 82% of them singletons, with around 15% in the top ten. The sequenced material came from PBMCs or T cells enriched from blood (not recorded which). The origin of the receptors is a man over 45 who had recovered from COVID-19.

The V call is TRBV19, the J call TRBJ1-2; D call uncertain. V lost 3 bases and J 3 bases, leaving 17 bases between the germline ends. CDR3 length: 16 residues. From germline, CDR1 is LNHDA and CDR2 SQIVND (reference sequence). CDR3 in DNA: TGTGCCAGTAGTATTCTTGGCGGTCTCGGGGACTATGGCTACACCTTC. As protein: CASSILGGLGDYGYTF.

The rearrangement links TRBV10-3 to TRBJ1-1; 7 bases map to TRBD1. V dropped 6 bases and J dropped 6; count of bases not matched to a gene: 1. This CDR3 spans 11 amino acids. Germline-derived CDR1 and CDR2 are ENHRY and SYGVKD. The CDR3 sequence is CAIRGTAEAFF. The CDR3 DNA is TGTGCCATCAGGGGGACAGCTGAAGCTTTCTTT.

The chain recombines TRBV30 with TRBJ2-2; D gene unclear. The CDR3 is 12 amino acids. CDR1 GTSNPN and CDR2 SVGIG come from the germline V gene (reference sequence). Trimming left V 1 base short and J 3 bases short, with 3 bases between. CDR3 in amino acids: CAWSADTGELFF. CDR3 sequence (DNA): TGTGCCTGGAGTGCAGACACCGGGGAGCTGTTTTTT.

V usage is TRBV18 and J usage is TRBJ2-1; tentatively, D is TRBD1 (6 bases). In germline, CDR1 is KGHSH, CDR2 LQKENI. The CDR3 contains 13 residues. V gave up 4 bases and J gave up 7 bases, with 11 bases separating them. CDR3 region: CASSHGQSNEQFF. In DNA form, the CDR3 reads TGTGCCAGCTCACACGGACAGAGTAATGAGCAGTTCTTC.

In DNA form, the CDR3 reads TGTGCCAGCAGCGTAGGGGGGACAGGGGAGTACGAGCAGTACTTC. It codes for CASSVGGTGEYEQYF. V usage is TRBV9 and J usage is TRBJ2-7; 10 bases match TRBD1. After removal of 0 bases from V and 4 bases from J, the junction contained 4 bases not matched to a gene. Germline values: CDR1 SGDLS, CDR2 YYNGEE. The CDR3 extends over 15 amino acids.

The table lists this clone with a few counts. The chain has TRBV5-1 and TRBJ1-5, with D possibly matching TRBD1 (5 bases). The CDR3 is made up of 15 amino acids. Trimming stripped 4 bases from V and 4 bases from J, with 15 bases between. The germline V gene encodes CDR1 SGHRS and CDR2 YFSETQ. CDR3 nucleotide sequence: TGCGCCAGCAGCGCGGAGGGGTGGGAGAATCAGCCCCAGCATTTT. This translates into CASSAEGWENQPQHF.

V and J are TRBV11-2 and TRBJ2-7; unclear D gene. V was clipped by 5 bases and J by 0 bases, with 11 bases between them. The CDR3 totals 14 residues. Germline assignment: CDR1 SGHAT and CDR2 FQNNGV. The CDR3 DNA reads as TGTGCCAGCAGCCCAGAAGTTGTCTCCTACGAGCAGTACTTC. Encoded protein: CASSPEVVSYEQYF.

This chain connects TRBV2 to TRBJ1-4; 10 bases are shared with TRBD1. The CDR3 is 15 amino acids. In germline, CDR1 is SNHLY, CDR2 FYNNEI. The trim removed 10 bases at V and 0 bases at J, leaving 5 bases unmatched. The CDR3 DNA follows: TGTGCCACCCAGGGACAGGGGACAACTAATGAAAAACTGTTTTTT. Translated: CATQGQGTTNEKLFF.

V usage is TRBV6-5 and J usage is TRBJ2-5; 9 bases map to TRBD1. CDR1 and CDR2 from the germline V gene are MNHEY and SVGAGI. V lost 5 bases and J lost 4; bases outside the gene matches: 5. There are 14 residues in the CDR3. Here the CDR3 reads CASSKDRGGETQYF. The CDR3 DNA is TGTGCCAGCAGTAAGGACAGGGGTGGAGAGACCCAGTACTTC.

This CDR3 reads CATSDTGLDEQFF. The CDR3 nucleotides are TGTGCCACCAGTGACACAGGGTTGGATGAGCAGTTCTTC. The chain recombines TRBV24-1 with TRBJ2-1; TRBD1 is a possible D gene (6 bases). Germline V CDR1 and CDR2: KGHDR, SFDVKD. The V end lost 4 bases, the J end lost 8 bases, and 11 bases lay between the germline ends. This CDR3 spans 13 amino acids.

This clone appeared a few times. V is TRBV6-8 and J is TRBJ1-2, with 7 bases matching TRBD1. The CDR3 covers 14 residues. V lost 4 bases and J lost 7; bases outside the gene matches: 9. Germline V lookup: CDR1 MNHGY, CDR2 SAAAGT. CDR3 protein: CASSWPNRGGGYTF. The DNA of the CDR3 is TGTGCCAGCAGTTGGCCAAACAGGGGAGGTGGCTACACCTTC.

The genes are TRBV7-2 and TRBJ1-1; D gene unclear. With 2 bases removed from V and 9 bases from J, the gap between germline ends came to 10 bases. The CDR3 sequence is 12 residues long. Germline CDR1 reads SGHTA; CDR2 reads FQGNSA. CDR3 amino acids: CASSLFGIQAFF. In DNA form, the CDR3 reads TGTGCCAGCAGCTTATTCGGGATCCAAGCTTTCTTT.

This rearrangement joins TRBV9 to TRBJ2-2; 10 bases are a match to TRBD2. Germline-derived CDR1 and CDR2 are SGDLS and YYNGEE. The CDR3 spans 15 residues. V dropped 3 bases and J dropped 3; count of bases not matched to a gene: 2. The CDR3 DNA reads TGTGCCAGCAGCGGGACTAGCGGTTACACCGGGGAGCTGTTTTTT. Residues: CASSGTSGYTGELFF.